This T cell receptor beta chain was identified during a study of cytomegalovirus exposure and HLA in healthy donors. Study in general: Around 76% of roughly 430 genotyped donors fell in the Caucasian-associated ancestry cluster. Study-wide results and limits: Later analysis indicated greater clonal expansion among HLA-associated TCR beta chains than among equally common other chains. Cytomegalovirus-associated status was assigned to 150 or so TCR beta chains.

With regard to this clone: Its target is not known.

CDR1 is PRHDT and CDR2 is FYEKMQ in the germline V gene (reference sequence). V lost 5 bases and J lost 0; bases outside the gene matches: 5. This CDR3 is built from 16 residues. PCR involved 60 Vbeta and 13 Jbeta primers. TCRdb's table, derived via immunoSEQ multiplex PCR, lists solely in-frame clones and lacks some. In the table there are more than 200,000 clones, around 79% of which are singletons. The TCR was taken from a male donor in good health and CMV-seronegative. The sequenced material came from PBMCs. The chain employs TRBV13 and TRBJ1-5; 9 bases map to TRBD1. The CDR3 reads CASSLRQGDSNQPQHF. CDR3 nucleotide sequence: TGTGCCAGCAGCCTCCGACAGGGGGATAGCAATCAGCCCCAGCATTTT.